The clone carrying this T cell receptor (beta chain) has a handful of counts. Its antigen is not identified. Trimming at V came to 10 bases and at J to 3 bases, leaving 9 bases not matched to a gene. The CDR3 length is 13 residues. Looked up from germline, CDR1 is LNHDA and CDR2 is SQIVND (reference sequence). The sample comes from a study of cytomegalovirus exposure and HLA in healthy donors. Across the study: As released early, the data held about 85 million unique TCRs from HLA-typed donors. Whole-study findings and limits: TCR beta sequences numbering fewer than 20,000 were associated with HLA alleles at 0.05 false discovery rate in a later analysis. Specificity of three CMV-associated chains for CMV antigens was verified in vitro. In a later analysis, productive TCRs from donors in an Asian-associated ancestry cluster reportedly carried fewer N-insertions than the cohort mean.

With 60 Vbeta and 13 Jbeta primers, the PCR was carried out. The data were produced by immunoSEQ multiplex PCR, yet TCRdb's version contains in-frame clones alone and is incomplete. Seen here are about 140,000 clones, about three quarters observed once, and the top ten hold roughly 1.2%. The chain combines TRBV19 with TRBJ2-7, with 7 bases fitting TRBD1. This TCR came from a male donor in good health and CMV-seropositive. Sequenced: PBMCs. Written as DNA, the CDR3 is TGTGCCACCGCGACAGGGTCCCTCTACGAGCAGTACTTC. Protein: CATATGSLYEQYF.